This TCR beta chain was profiled in a study of CXCR3-negative and CXCR3-positive naive CD8 T cells. Researchers prepared the TRB cDNA libraries using 5' RACE with UMI labels. TCRdb reanalyzed the 5' RACE reads and collapses them to one entry per CDR3 protein, without DNA. The sample table sets out some 130,000 distinct CDR3 sequences. The study, taken as a whole, reports: Naive CXCR3-positive cells had TRB CDR3s more hydrophobic than those of CXCR3-negative naive cells.

In regard to this clonotype: The antigen is unknown.

The sample was naive CXCR3- CD8+ T cells from blood. Subset defined: CD45RO-CCR7+CD27+CD95- naive CD8+ T cells lacking CXCR3 (TNR3-). This TCR was sampled from a human donor in good health. Some clones in this sample may be carry-over from other donors' samples.

CDR3 loop: CSVEFGGAVGTEAFF. The chain uses TRBV29-1 and TRBJ1-1. Germline V lookup: CDR1 SQVTM, CDR2 ANQGSEA. The CDR3 loop spans 15 amino acids.